Presented here are 19 T cell receptor beta chains from one specimen sequenced in a study of blood T cell repertoires in COVID-19. Some clones are missing from TCRdb's copy, which holds only in-frame ones; the method was immunoSEQ multiplex PCR. The sample lists more than 200,000 clones, 84% occurring once. Sequencing input: peripheral blood. These receptor sequences come from a woman aged 40 to 55 who had recovered from COVID-19.

This clone was found once. The chain joins TRBV7-8 to TRBJ2-5; TRBD2 matches at 7 bases. The CDR3 covers 14 residues. Trimming took 5 bases from V and 7 from J; bases not matched to a gene: 10. Germline-derived CDR1 and CDR2 are SGHVS and FQNEAQ. In DNA, the CDR3 is TGTGCCAGCAGCGAACAATCGTGGGGGGGGACCCAGTACTTC. It translates to CASSEQSWGGTQYF. The entire variable domain, with the rest obtained from reference TRBV7-8 and TRBJ2-5, is as follows: GAGVSQSPRYKVAKRGQDVALRCDPISGHVSLFWYQQALGQGPEFLTYFQNEAQLDKSGLPSDRFFAERPEGSVSTLKIQRTQQEDSAVYLCASSEQSWGGTQYFGPGTRLLVL.

The chain has TRBV4-3 and TRBJ1-6; D may be TRBD1 (6 bases). V lost 3 bases to trimming and J lost 0 bases, with 12 bases between them. This CDR3 is built from 17 residues. Per germline, CDR1 LGHNA and CDR2 YSLEER. CDR3 in amino acids: CASSQEDRSSYNSPLHF. The CDR3 bases are TGCGCCAGCAGCCAGGAAGACAGGAGCTCCTATAATTCACCCCTCCACTTT.

The V call is TRBV6-5, the J call TRBJ1-2; the D is unclear. CDR3 length equals 14 residues. V was shortened by 6 bases and J by 4 bases, with 15 bases between the two germline ends. Germline lookup yields CDR1 MNHEY and CDR2 SVGAGI. Written as DNA, the CDR3 is TGTGCCAGCAGACTTCCTCACAGCTCCTATGGCTACACCTTC. Encoded protein: CASRLPHSSYGYTF.

The CDR3 protein is CASNRGSDTEAFF. CDR3 DNA sequence: TGTGCCTCAAACAGGGGGTCGGACACTGAAGCTTTCTTT. The V gene is TRBV7-9, the J gene TRBJ1-1; 8 bases are shared with TRBD1. CDR1 SEHNR and CDR2 FQNEAQ come from the germline V gene (reference sequence). The V gene end was trimmed by 11 bases and the J gene end by 3 bases; junction bases not matched to a gene: 8. This CDR3 is 13 amino acids long.

V and J are TRBV27 and TRBJ2-2, with a tentative D call TRBD2 (5 bases). Per the germline V gene, CDR1 is MNHEY and CDR2 is SMNVEV (reference sequence). With 2 bases removed from V and 1 base from J, the gap between germline ends came to 8 bases. This CDR3 spans 15 amino acids. The CDR3: CASSLSGGNTGELFF. As DNA, the CDR3 is TGTGCCAGCAGTTTAAGTGGAGGGAACACCGGGGAGCTGTTTTTT.

This chain uses TRBV4-2 with TRBJ2-7; TRBD1 aligns across 7 bases. The CDR3 runs 16 residues. With V trimmed by 4 bases and J by 4 bases, 13 bases remained unmatched. Germline values: CDR1 LGHNA, CDR2 YNFKEQ. The CDR3 nucleotides read TGTGCCAGCAGCCGCGATTCCGGGACAGCCTCTTACGAGCAGTACTTC. Its translation: CASSRDSGTASYEQYF.

This chain connects TRBV7-9 to TRBJ1-4, with D possibly TRBD1 on 6 matching bases. This CDR3 contains 14 residues. Germline V gene data show CDR1 as SEHNR and CDR2 as FQNEAQ (reference sequence). V was clipped by 1 base and J by 7 bases, with 10 bases between them. CDR3 region: CASSLGVRGEKLFF. The CDR3 DNA is TGTGCCAGCAGCTTAGGAGTCAGGGGTGAAAAACTGTTTTTT. Filled out from reference TRBV7-9 and TRBJ1-4, the complete variable domain reads DTGVSQNPRHKITKRGQNVTFRCDPISEHNRLYWYRQTLGQGPEFLTYFQNEAQLEKSRLLSDRFSAERPKGSFSTLEIQRTEQGDSAMYLCASSLGVRGEKLFFGSGTQLSVL.

The J gene is TRBJ1-1, the V gene TRBV7-8; TRBD1 aligns across 9 bases. This CDR3 is 15 amino acids long. With 5 bases clipped from V and 6 bases from J, the junction kept 10 bases outside the gene matches. Germline V gives CDR1 SGHVS, CDR2 FQNEAQ. CDR3 in amino acids: CASSAGTGSGAEAFF. As DNA, the CDR3 is TGTGCCAGCAGCGCCGGGACAGGGTCGGGGGCTGAAGCTTTCTTT.

Here the CDR3 reads CASSGQGSNSPLHF. CDR3 DNA: TGTGCCAGCAGCGGACAGGGGAGTAATTCACCCCTCCACTTT. V is TRBV3-1 (or the pseudogene TRBV3-2) and J is TRBJ1-6; 9 positions agree with TRBD1. The CDR3 has 14 residues. From germline, CDR1 is LGHDT and CDR2 YNNKEL (reference sequence). The V gene end was trimmed by 5 bases and the J gene end by 6 bases; junction bases not matched to a gene: 2.

Of note for this clone: The same CDR3 can be traced to other DNA sequences in this sample. The chain joins TRBV5-1 to TRBJ1-1, with 11 bases that match TRBD1. The germline V gene has CDR1 SGHRS and CDR2 YFSETQ. V was clipped by 0 bases and J by 3 bases; unmatched bases: 1. This CDR3 contains 15 residues. Here the CDR3 reads CASSLVGQGDTEAFF. For the CDR3, the DNA is TGCGCCAGCAGCTTGGTGGGACAGGGGGACACTGAAGCTTTCTTT.

V gene TRBV13 combines with J gene TRBJ2-1, with 7 bases fitting TRBD2. Trimming took 5 bases from V and 4 from J; bases not matched to a gene: 8. Germline CDR1 and CDR2: PRHDT and FYEKMQ (reference sequence). The CDR3 contains 15 residues. CDR3: CASSPPRDYYNEQFF. The CDR3 nucleotides are TGTGCCAGCAGCCCCCCCCGGGACTATTACAATGAGCAGTTCTTC. The full variable domain, completed using reference TRBV13 and TRBJ2-1, is AAGVIQSPRHLIKEKRETATLKCYPIPRHDTVYWYQQGPGQDPQFLISFYEKMQSDKGSIPDRFSAQQFSDYHSELNMSSLELGDSALYFCASSPPRDYYNEQFFGPGTRLTVL.

The V call is TRBV19, the J call TRBJ1-2, with 8 bases matching TRBD1. Germline assignment: CDR1 LNHDA and CDR2 SQIVND (reference sequence). The CDR3 spans 14 residues. Germline trimming cut 5 bases from V and 3 bases from J; bases unmatched to any gene: 5. The CDR3 here is CASSADRVDYGYTF. CDR3 in DNA: TGTGCCAGTAGTGCGGACAGGGTTGACTATGGCTACACCTTC.

Regarding this clone: Compared with germline, one end of the junction differs, possibly owing to a read error. The rearrangement uses TRBV7-6 and TRBJ1-3; the D gene is possibly TRBD1 (6 bases). The germline V gene has CDR1 SGHVS and CDR2 FNYEAQ. The CDR3 consists of 16 residues. CDR3 protein: CANSIDRPGLGNTIYF. DNA of the CDR3: TGTGCCAACAGCATCGACAGGCCCGGGTTAGGGAACACCATATATTTT.

Concerning this clone itself: One junction end disagrees with the germline gene, perhaps due to a read error. This chain joins TRBV7-7 and TRBJ2-3, with 9 nucleotides matching TRBD2. Per germline, CDR1 SSHAT and CDR2 FNYEAQ (reference sequence). The CDR3 extends over 15 amino acids. The DNA of the CDR3 is TGTGCTAGCAGCCCACTAGCGGGCGAAGCAGATACGCAGTATTTT. As protein: CASSPLAGEADTQYF.

The CDR3 sequence: CASSRDSSSYNEQFF. The CDR3 coding sequence is TGCGCCAGCAGCCGGGACTCTAGCTCCTACAATGAGCAGTTCTTC. J is TRBJ2-1 and V is TRBV5-1; D perhaps matches TRBD2 (6 bases). With 4 bases removed from V and 0 bases from J, the gap between germline ends came to 11 bases. From germline, CDR1 is SGHRS and CDR2 YFSETQ. The CDR3 loop spans 15 amino acids. Together with reference TRBV5-1 and TRBJ2-1, the CDR3 gives the full variable domain: KAGVTQTPRYLIKTRGQQVTLSCSPISGHRSVSWYQQTPGQGLQFLFEYFSETQRNKGNFPGRFSGRQFSNSRSEMNVSTLELGDSALYLCASSRDSSSYNEQFFGPGTRLTVL.

The chain uses TRBV6-6 and TRBJ1-2, with 8 positions matching TRBD1. The CDR3 is made up of 14 amino acids. Trimming cost V 7 bases and J 7 bases; bases outside gene matches: 11. CDR1 MNHNY and CDR2 SVGAGI come from the germline V gene (reference sequence). The chain's CDR3 is CASNPGGSNGGYTF. The CDR3 DNA reads as TGTGCCAGCAATCCAGGGGGCTCTAACGGTGGCTACACCTTC.

The chain is built from TRBV27 and TRBJ1-5, with 8 bases lining up with TRBD1. Trimming at V came to 7 bases and at J to 0 bases, leaving 14 bases not matched to a gene. The CDR3 has 18 amino acids. Germline V CDR1 and CDR2: MNHEY, SMNVEV (reference sequence). The CDR3 spells CASIPRGPLPYSNQPQHF. CDR3 DNA: TGTGCCAGCATCCCCAGGGGGCCTCTACCTTATAGCAATCAGCCCCAGCATTTT.

The chain has TRBV24-1 and TRBJ1-4; 7 nucleotides line up with TRBD1. With 4 bases clipped from V and 3 bases from J, the junction kept 1 base outside the gene matches. Germline V gene lookup returns CDR1 KGHDR and CDR2 SFDVKD. There are 14 residues in the CDR3. The DNA of the CDR3 is TGTGCCACCAGTGACGGGACAGCTAATGAAAAACTGTTTTTT. Translation: CATSDGTANEKLFF.

V and J are TRBV5-4 and TRBJ2-7; 8 bases align to TRBD1. This CDR3 comprises 19 residues. Trimming removed 4 bases from V and 2 bases from J; junction bases left unmatched: 20. CDR1 and CDR2 (germline): SGHNT, YYREEE (reference sequence). DNA for the CDR3: TGTGCCAGCAGCCCTAAAACAGGGGGGTCCACTACTTTCCCCTACGAGCAGTACTTC. Translation: CASSPKTGGSTTFPYEQYF.